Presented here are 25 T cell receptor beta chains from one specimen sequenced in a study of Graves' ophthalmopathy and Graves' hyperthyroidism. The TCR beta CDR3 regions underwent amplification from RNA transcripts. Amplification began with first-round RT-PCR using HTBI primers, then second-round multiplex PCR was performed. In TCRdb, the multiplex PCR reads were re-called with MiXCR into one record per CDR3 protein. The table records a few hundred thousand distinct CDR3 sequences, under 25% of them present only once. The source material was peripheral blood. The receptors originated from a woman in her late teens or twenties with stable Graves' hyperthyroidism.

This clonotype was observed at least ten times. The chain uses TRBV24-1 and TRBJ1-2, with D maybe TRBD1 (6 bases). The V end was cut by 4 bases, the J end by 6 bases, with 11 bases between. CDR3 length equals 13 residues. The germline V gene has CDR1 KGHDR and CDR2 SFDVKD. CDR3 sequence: CATSDRGGDGYTF. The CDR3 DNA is TGTGCCACCAGTGACAGGGGAGGGGATGGCTACACCTTC.

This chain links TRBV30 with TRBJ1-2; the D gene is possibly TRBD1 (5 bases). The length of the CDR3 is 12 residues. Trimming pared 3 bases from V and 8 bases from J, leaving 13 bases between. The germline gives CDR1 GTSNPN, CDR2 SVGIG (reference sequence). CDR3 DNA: TGTGCCTGGAGCAATGGGGGGGACGGCTACACCTTC. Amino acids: CAWSNGGDGYTF.

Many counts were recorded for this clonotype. The CDR3 nucleotides read TGTGCCAGCAGTTCCCCCTACGAGCAGTACTTC. Translated, it gives CASSSPYEQYF. V gene TRBV28 combines with J gene TRBJ2-7; D unresolved. The germline gives CDR1 MDHEN, CDR2 SYDVKM. The CDR3 is 11 residues long. V was clipped by 4 bases and J by 2 bases, with 3 bases between them.

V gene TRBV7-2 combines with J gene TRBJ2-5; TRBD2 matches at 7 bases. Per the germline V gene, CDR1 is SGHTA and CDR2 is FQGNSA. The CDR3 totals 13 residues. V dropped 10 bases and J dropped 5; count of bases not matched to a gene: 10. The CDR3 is CATKGRGAETQYF. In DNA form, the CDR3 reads TGTGCCACCAAGGGGAGGGGAGCTGAGACCCAGTACTTC.

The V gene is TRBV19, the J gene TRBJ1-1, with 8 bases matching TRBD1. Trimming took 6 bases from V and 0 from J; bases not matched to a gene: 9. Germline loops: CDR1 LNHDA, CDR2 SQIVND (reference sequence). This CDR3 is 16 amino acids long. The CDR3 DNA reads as TGTGCCAGTAGCCGGGACAGGTTTCCTATGAACACTGAAGCTTTCTTT. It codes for CASSRDRFPMNTEAFF.

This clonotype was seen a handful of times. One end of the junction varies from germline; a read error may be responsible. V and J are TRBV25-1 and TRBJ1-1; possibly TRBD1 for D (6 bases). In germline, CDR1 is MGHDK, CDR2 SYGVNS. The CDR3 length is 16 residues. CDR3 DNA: TGTGCCAACAGTGAATCTGGTGCAGGGGCGAACACTGAAGCTTTCTTT. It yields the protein CANSESGAGANTEAFF.

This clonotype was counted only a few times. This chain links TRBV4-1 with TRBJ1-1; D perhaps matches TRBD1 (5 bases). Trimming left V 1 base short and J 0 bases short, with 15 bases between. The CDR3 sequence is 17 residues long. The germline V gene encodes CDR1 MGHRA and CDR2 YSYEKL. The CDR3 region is CASSQVGGGGVNTEAFF. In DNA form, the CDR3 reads TGCGCCAGCAGCCAAGTCGGTGGGGGAGGGGTGAACACTGAAGCTTTCTTT.

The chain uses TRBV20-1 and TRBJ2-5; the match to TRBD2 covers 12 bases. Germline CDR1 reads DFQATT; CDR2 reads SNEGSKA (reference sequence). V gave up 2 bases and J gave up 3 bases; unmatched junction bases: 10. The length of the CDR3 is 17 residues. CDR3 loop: CSARPLAGGPGEETQYF. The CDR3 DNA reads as TGCAGTGCTAGACCCCTAGCGGGAGGGCCCGGTGAAGAGACCCAGTACTTC.

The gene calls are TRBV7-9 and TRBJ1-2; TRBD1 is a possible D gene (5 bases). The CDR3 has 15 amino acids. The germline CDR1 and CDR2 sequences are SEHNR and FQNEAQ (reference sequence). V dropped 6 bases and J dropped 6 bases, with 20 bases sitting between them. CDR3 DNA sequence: TGTGCCAGCAGACCACCGGGGCGACAGATAAATGGCTACACCTTC. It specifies CASRPPGRQINGYTF. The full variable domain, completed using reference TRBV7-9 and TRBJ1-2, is DTGVSQNPRHKITKRGQNVTFRCDPISEHNRLYWYRQTLGQGPEFLTYFQNEAQLEKSRLLSDRFSAERPKGSFSTLEIQRTEQGDSAMYLCASRPPGRQINGYTFGSGTRLTVV.

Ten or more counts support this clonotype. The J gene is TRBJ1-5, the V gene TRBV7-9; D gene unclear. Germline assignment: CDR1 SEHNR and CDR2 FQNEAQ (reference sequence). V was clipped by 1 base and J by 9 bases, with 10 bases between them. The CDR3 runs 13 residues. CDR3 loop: CASSLEAGGPQHF. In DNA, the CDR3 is TGTGCCAGCAGCTTAGAGGCGGGAGGGCCCCAGCATTTT. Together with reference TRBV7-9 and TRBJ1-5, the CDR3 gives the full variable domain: DTGVSQNPRHKITKRGQNVTFRCDPISEHNRLYWYRQTLGQGPEFLTYFQNEAQLEKSRLLSDRFSAERPKGSFSTLEIQRTEQGDSAMYLCASSLEAGGPQHFGDGTRLSIL.

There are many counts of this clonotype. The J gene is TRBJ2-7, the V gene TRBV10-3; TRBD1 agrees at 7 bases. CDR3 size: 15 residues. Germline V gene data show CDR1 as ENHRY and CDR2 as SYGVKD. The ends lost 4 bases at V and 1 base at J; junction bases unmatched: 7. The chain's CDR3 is CAISGGRTGSYEQYF. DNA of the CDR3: TGTGCCATCAGTGGTGGGCGGACAGGTTCCTACGAGCAGTACTTC.

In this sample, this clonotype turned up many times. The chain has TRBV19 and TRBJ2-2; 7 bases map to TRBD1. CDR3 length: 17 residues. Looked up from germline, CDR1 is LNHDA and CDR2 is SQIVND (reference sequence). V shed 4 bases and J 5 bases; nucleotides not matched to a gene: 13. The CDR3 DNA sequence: TGTGCCAGTAGTAATCGTAGGGGGCGAGTGGAAACCGGGGAGCTGTTTTTT. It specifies CASSNRRGRVETGELFF. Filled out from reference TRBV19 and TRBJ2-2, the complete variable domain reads DGGITQSPKYLFRKEGQNVTLSCEQNLNHDAMYWYRQDPGQGLRLIYYSQIVNDFQKGDIAEGYSVSREKKESFPLTVTSAQKNPTAFYLCASSNRRGRVETGELFFGEGSRLTVL.

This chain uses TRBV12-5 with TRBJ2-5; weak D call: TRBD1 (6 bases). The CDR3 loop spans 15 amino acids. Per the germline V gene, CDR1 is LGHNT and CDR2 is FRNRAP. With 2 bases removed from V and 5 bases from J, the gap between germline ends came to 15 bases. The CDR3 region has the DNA TGTGCTAGTGGTTTGCCTATGACCCAGGGGGAGACCCAGTACTTC. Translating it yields CASGLPMTQGETQYF.

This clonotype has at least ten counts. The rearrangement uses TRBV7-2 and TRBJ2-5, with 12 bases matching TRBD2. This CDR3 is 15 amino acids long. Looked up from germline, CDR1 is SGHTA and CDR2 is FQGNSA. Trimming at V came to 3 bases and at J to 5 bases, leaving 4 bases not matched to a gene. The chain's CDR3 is CASSFPLAGGETQYF. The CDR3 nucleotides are TGTGCCAGCAGCTTTCCCCTAGCGGGAGGGGAGACCCAGTACTTC.

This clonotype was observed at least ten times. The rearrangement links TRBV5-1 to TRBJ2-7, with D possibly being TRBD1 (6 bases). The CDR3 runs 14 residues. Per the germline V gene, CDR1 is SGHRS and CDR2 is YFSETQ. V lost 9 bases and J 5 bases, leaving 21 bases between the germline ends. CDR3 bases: TGCGCCACCTCCAGAGCACAGGGTGAGGACGAGCAGTACTTC. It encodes CATSRAQGEDEQYF.

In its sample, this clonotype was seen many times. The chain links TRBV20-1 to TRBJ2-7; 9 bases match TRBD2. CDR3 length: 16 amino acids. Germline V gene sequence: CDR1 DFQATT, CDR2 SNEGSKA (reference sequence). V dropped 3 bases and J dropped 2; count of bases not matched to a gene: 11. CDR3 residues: CSASYSGVAGAYEQYF. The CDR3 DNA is TGCAGTGCTAGCTACTCGGGAGTAGCGGGAGCCTACGAGCAGTACTTC.

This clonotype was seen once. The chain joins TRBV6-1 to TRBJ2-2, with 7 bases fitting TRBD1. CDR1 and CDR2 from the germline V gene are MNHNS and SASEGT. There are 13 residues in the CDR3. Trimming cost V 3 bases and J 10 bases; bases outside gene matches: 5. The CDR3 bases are TGTGCCAGCAGTGATACAGGGGTCGAGGAGCTGTTTTTT. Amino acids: CASSDTGVEELFF.

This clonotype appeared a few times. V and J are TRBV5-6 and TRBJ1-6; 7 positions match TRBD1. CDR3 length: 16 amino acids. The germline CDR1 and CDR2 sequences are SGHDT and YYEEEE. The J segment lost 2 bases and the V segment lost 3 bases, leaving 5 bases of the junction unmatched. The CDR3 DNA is TGTGCCAGCAGCTGGGGACAGACAACCTATAATTCACCCCTCCACTTT. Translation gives CASSWGQTTYNSPLHF.

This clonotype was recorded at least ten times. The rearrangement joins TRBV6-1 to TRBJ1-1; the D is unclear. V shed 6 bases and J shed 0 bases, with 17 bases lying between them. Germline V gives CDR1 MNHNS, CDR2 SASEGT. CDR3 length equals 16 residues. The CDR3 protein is CASSAPFTGLNTEAFF. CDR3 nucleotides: TGTGCCAGCAGCGCCCCCTTCACGGGCCTGAACACTGAAGCTTTCTTT.

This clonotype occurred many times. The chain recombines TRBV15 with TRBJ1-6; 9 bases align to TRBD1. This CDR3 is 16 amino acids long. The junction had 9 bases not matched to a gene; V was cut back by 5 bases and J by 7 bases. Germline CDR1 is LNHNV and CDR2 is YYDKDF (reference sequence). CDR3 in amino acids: CATSPLQGQGNSPLHF. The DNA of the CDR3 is TGTGCCACCAGCCCTCTCCAGGGACAGGGAAATTCACCCCTCCACTTT.

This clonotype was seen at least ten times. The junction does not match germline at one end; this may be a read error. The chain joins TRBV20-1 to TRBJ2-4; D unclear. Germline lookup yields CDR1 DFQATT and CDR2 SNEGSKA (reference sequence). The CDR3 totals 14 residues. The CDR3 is CSARFSAILNIKYF. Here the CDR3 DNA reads TGCAGTGCTAGATTTTCGGCAATCTTGAACATTAAGTACTTC.

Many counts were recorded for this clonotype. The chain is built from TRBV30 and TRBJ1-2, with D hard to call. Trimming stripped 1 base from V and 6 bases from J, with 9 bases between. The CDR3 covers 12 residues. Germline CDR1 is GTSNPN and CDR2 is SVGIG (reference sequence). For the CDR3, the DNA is TGTGCCTGGAGTGATGAATATGATGGCTACACCTTC. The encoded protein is CAWSDEYDGYTF.

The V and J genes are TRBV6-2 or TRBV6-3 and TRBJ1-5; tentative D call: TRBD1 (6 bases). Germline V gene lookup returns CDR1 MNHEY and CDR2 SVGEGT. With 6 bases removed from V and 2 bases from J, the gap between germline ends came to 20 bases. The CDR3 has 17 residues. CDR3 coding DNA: TGTGCCAGCAGCTACCTGGGACATGGGTACGGCAATCAGCCCCAGCATTTT. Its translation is CASSYLGHGYGNQPQHF.

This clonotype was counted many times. The CDR3, as DNA: TGTGCCAGCAGCTTATCGAGACTAGGAGGGGTCGGGGAGCTGTTTTTT. This codes for CASSLSRLGGVGELFF. The genes are TRBV7-2 and TRBJ2-2; maybe TRBD2 (6 bases). Trimming cost V 2 bases and J 7 bases, with 17 bases left between them. Germline assignment: CDR1 SGHTA and CDR2 FQGNSA. The CDR3 covers 16 residues.

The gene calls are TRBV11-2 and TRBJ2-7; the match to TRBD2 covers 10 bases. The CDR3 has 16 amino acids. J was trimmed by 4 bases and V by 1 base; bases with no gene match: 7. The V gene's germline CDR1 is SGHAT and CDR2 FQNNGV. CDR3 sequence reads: CASSLGLAGAAYEQYF. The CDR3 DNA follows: TGTGCCAGCAGCTTAGGCCTAGCGGGAGCCGCGTACGAGCAGTACTTC.